Listed below are T cell receptor beta chains from one sample, sequenced in a study of blood T cell repertoires in COVID-19. The data were produced by immunoSEQ multiplex PCR, yet TCRdb's version contains in-frame clones alone and is incomplete. The sample contains 300,000 to 450,000 clones, less than 85% of which appear only once. Sequencing was carried out using peripheral blood. Receptors were obtained from a woman under 30 with acute or convalescent COVID-19. CDR3s include the opening cysteine and the closing phenylalanine or tryptophan. The D gene is left open where the match is weak. For some rows the clone size is stated as once, few or many, or as a class when expanded; others skip it.

>TRBD1|NA|TRBV28|14|TRBJ1-1
CASSPDRLNTEAFF
TGTGCCAGCAGTCCGGACAGGCTGAACACTGAAGCTTTCTTT
>NA|NA|TRBV28|13|TRBJ2-7
CASSPVGSYEQYF
TGTGCCAGCAGCCCGGTCGGCTCCTACGAGCAGTACTTC
>TRBD2|NA|TRBV27|15|TRBJ2-7
CASRSGLAKKYEQYF
TGTGCCAGCAGGTCGGGACTAGCGAAAAAATACGAGCAGTACTTC
>NA|NA|TRBV18|16|TRBJ1-4
CASSLTSDPSGEKLFF
TGTGCCAGCTCACTAACGAGTGACCCCTCAGGGGAAAAACTGTTTTTT
>TRBD1|NA|TRBV11-2|17|TRBJ1-2
CASSSPGTGGLGYGYTF
TGTGCCAGCAGCTCCCCCGGGACAGGGGGCTTAGGCTATGGCTACACCTTC
>NA|NA|TRBV5-1|13|TRBJ1-1
CASSPGGGTEAFF
TGCGCCAGCAGCCCGGGGGGGGGCACTGAAGCTTTCTTT
>TRBD1|NA|TRBV9|15|TRBJ1-5
CASSAYSDRDQPQHF
TGTGCCAGCAGCGCATATTCGGACAGGGATCAGCCCCAGCATTTT
>NA|NA|TRBV24-1|13|TRBJ2-3
CATRGESEDTQYF
TGTGCCACCAGAGGGGAATCCGAAGATACGCAGTATTTT
>NA|few|TRBV10-3|13|TRBJ1-3
CAIGGGSGNTIYF
TGTGCCATCGGGGGGGGCTCCGGAAACACCATATATTTT
>NA|NA|TRBV15|14|TRBJ2-7
CATSGGGSTFEQYF
TGTGCCACCAGCGGCGGAGGTTCCACTTTCGAGCAGTACTTC